This T cell receptor (beta chain) was identified during a study of monozygotic twins with inflammatory bowel disease. The CDR3 sequence is 18 residues long. Germline V CDR1 and CDR2: SGHRS, YFSETQ. No DNA is given; TCRdb re-called the 5' RACE reads and lists each CDR3 protein once. Its table records more than 95,000 distinct CDR3 sequences. The sequence was collected from a human donor with ulcerative colitis or Crohn's disease, or a healthy co-twin of an affected twin (not recorded which). This rearrangement joins TRBV5-1 to TRBJ2-3; TCRdb designates TRBD2, a call that cannot be tested without DNA. Sequenced sample: blood. CDR3 region: CASSHHHRLDWQKDTQYF.